This T cell receptor beta chain was sequenced for a study of early T cells in non-severe SARS-CoV-2 infection (dated by TCRdb to the early 2020s). Regarding the research as a whole: TCR sequencing used bulk RNA from unsorted whole blood, so alpha and beta chains could not be paired. Here is what the overall study found, with its caveats: Matching against VDJdb was skewed toward anti-spike CD8 responses, likely underestimated virus-specific expansions, and missed private and CD4 specificities.

V is reduced by 2 bases and J by 11 bases, leaving a spacing of 10 bases between them. The germline V gene encodes CDR1 LGHDT and CDR2 YNNKEL (reference sequence). From the cysteine through the phenylalanine, the CDR3 covers 13 amino acids. Only the CDR3 part of the read is kept: 39 bases, read in frame from the first base. Library generation was performed with 5' RACE. TCRdb lists the instrument as NextSeq 500. In the TCR library protocol, unique molecular identifiers were attached to individual cDNA molecules to correct for PCR bias and sequencing error. Both TCR alpha and beta chains were sequenced, and tight co-correlation was observed between alpha and beta sequence abundances in each sample. Turning to the authors' computational methods: Decombinator V4 was used to perform V gene, J gene and CDR3 annotation of TCR sequences. TCRs were defined as expanded if a significant change between any two time points was detected under a Poisson model with p below 0.0001. TCR abundances were normalised to the total number of TCRs sequenced in each sample and reported as counts per million. MAIT TCRs were defined by TRAV1-2 paired with TRAJ12, TRAJ20 or TRAJ33, and iNKT TCRs by TRAV10 paired with TRAJ18. VDJdb, accessed 1 November 2021, was searched for CMV, EBV and SARS-CoV-2 annotated TCRs, excluding TCRs annotated for multiple antigens. The raw public data were reprocessed by TCRdb itself: fastp quality trimming at Q25, MiXCR clonotype calling, in-frame beta chains only. Identical CDR3 proteins give one entry, which carries the most common genes and DNA. TCRdb's processing, not the authors' own work, is the source of the V and J calls. Present in this sample are roughly 40,000 distinct CDR3 sequences, roughly 6.2% of which were seen just once. The ten largest clones add up to 9.5% to 15% of the sample.

There are many counts of this clonotype. Its binding antigen is unknown. Base qualities are not at hand, and no much larger clone is one base apart. This was a case-control study nested in a cohort of healthcare workers in London, UK, who had nasopharyngeal swab PCR tests and blood samples taken every week. Between 23 and 31 March 2020, the week of the UK lockdown, healthcare workers were enrolled and then followed up weekly for as long as 16 weeks. Sequenced input: whole blood. This receptor was obtained from an adult who was a healthcare worker with PCR-confirmed SARS-CoV-2 infection or an uninfected control (not recorded which). The V gene is TRBV3-1 and the J gene is TRBJ1-6, with the D gene uncertain. The CDR3 region has the sequence CASSQPDSAPLHF. The sequenced DNA: TGTGCCAGCAGCCAACCGGATTCGGCACCCCTCCACTTT.